This T cell receptor (beta chain) was sequenced during a study of identifying expanded T cells in peripheral blood (dated by TCRdb to between 2019 and 2020). In terms of the full investigation: Technical replicates were generated by sequencing separate aliquots of the same genomic DNA pool, with four replicates compared pairwise. Findings and caveats that apply to the study as a whole: The binomial model flagged 0.9 to 1.5 differentially abundant clones between technical replicates, compared with approximately 16 over around two weeks and 18 to 20 over roughly 4 weeks. For all healthy donors, the variance in clone template counts between approximately two-week samples rose significantly as total template count increased. It was expected by the authors that biological variance in healthy repertoires might increase further over much longer intervals, such as months to years. Both the number of clones called differentially abundant and the false-positive rate were significantly reduced by the beta-binomial model across all healthy-donor time intervals.

The immunoSEQ Assay, which uses bias-controlled multiplex PCR amplification of genomic DNA, was used to profile TCRbeta CDR3 regions. Regarding the original processing steps: To quantify the absolute abundance of each unique TCRbeta CDR3 region, the sequences were collapsed and filtered. Differential abundance was tested with two models: a binomial (Fisher-equivalent) model and a beta-binomial model that adds time-dependent variance fitted from healthy donors. Any clone with fewer than 5 combined templates was excluded, and a clone was called differentially abundant if its Benjamini-Hochberg FDR was below 0.01. Beta-binomial variance was modeled as a function of total template count across the two samples using the form v = (b*log(k)+a)^2. In its TCRdb copy, this immuneACCESS table keeps in-frame sequences only and misses some clones. Where compared with another copy, unresolved V genes explain less than half of these, and the others have no known cause. The V and J calls and clone size come from that table; D and trimming were worked out from the DNA. This sample comprises 130,000 or so clones, around four fifths of them detected only once. The leading ten clones occupy 3% to 4% of the sample.

The CDR3 goes from the cysteine to the phenylalanine over 17 residues. The DNA shown is the 51-base CDR3, in frame from base 1. V is clipped by 4 bases and J by 1 base, and the sequence between their germline boundaries is 21 bases long. The germline V gene provides CDR1 SGHRS and CDR2 YFSETQ. No immune events, such as infections, were documented for the healthy donors during the collection period. Blood repertoires from healthy donors were used as a training cohort for calibrating time-dependent variance in a beta-binomial model of differential abundance of T-cell clones. The training cohort included around 10 healthy donors, of whom 3 were female and 7 were male. The donors were between roughly 25 and 70 years old, with an average age of approximately 45 years. Whole blood, obtained from a commercial supplier, was collected from each healthy donor at three time points spaced about 2 weeks apart. For immunosequencing, genomic DNA was extracted from whole blood that had not been sorted.

As for this clone: Which antigen it targets is not known. Per-base qualities were not stored, and no clone one base away is much larger.

Source material: blood. The V gene is TRBV5-1 and the J gene is TRBJ2-7; perhaps TRBD2 is the D gene, with 6 bases matching. This receptor was taken from a person aged 18 to 75 in good health. Here is the DNA: TGCGCCAGCAGCAGGCGGGACGTCCCCAGGATTTCCTACGAGCAGTACTTC. It codes for CASSRRDVPRISYEQYF.